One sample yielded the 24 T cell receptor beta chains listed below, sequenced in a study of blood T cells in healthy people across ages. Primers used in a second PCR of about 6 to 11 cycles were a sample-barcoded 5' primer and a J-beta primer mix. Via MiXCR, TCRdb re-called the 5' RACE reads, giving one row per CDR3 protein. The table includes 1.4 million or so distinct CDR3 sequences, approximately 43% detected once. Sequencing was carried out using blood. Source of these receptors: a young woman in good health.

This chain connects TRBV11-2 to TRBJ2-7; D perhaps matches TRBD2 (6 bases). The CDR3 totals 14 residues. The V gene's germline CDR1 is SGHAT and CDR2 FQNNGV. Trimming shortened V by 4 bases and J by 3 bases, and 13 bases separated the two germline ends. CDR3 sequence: CASSSTRDNYEQYF. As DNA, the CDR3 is TGTGCCAGCAGCTCTACGCGGGATAACTACGAGCAGTACTTC. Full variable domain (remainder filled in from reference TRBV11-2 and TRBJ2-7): EAGVAQSPRYKIIEKRQSVAFWCNPISGHATLYWYQQILGQGPKLLIQFQNNGVVDDSQLPKDRFSAERLKGVDSTLKIQPAKLEDSAVYLCASSSTRDNYEQYFGPGTRLTVT.

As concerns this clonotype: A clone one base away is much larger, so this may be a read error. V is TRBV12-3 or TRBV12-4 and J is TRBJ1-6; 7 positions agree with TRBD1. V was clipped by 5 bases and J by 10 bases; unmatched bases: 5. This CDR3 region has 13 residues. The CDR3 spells CASSPGGGSPLHF. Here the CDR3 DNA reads TGTGCCAGCAGTCCAGGGGGAGGCTCACCCCTCCACTTT.

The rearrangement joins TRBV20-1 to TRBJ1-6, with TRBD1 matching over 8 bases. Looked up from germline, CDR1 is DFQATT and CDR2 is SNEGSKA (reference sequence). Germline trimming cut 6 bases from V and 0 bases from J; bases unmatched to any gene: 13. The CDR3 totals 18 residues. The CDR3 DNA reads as TGCAGTGCCCGGACAGGGAGGCACGGCAGCTCCTATAATTCACCCCTCCACTTT. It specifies CSARTGRHGSSYNSPLHF.

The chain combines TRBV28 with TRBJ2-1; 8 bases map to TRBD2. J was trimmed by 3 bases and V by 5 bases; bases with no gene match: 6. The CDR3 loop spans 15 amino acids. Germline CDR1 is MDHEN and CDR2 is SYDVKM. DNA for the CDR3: TGTGCCAGCAGTACTGGAGCGGGAGTCTACAATGAGCAGTTCTTC. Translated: CASSTGAGVYNEQFF.

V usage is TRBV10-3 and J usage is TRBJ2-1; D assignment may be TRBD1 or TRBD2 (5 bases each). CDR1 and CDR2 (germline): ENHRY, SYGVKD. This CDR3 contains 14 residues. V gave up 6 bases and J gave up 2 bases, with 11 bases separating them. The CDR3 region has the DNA TGTGCCATCAGAGGGCTGGGACCCTACAATGAGCAGTTCTTC. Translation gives CAIRGLGPYNEQFF.

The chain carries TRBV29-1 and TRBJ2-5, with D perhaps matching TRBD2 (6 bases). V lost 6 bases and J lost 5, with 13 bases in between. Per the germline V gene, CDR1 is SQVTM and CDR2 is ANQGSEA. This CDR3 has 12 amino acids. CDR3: CSVQRVGETQYF. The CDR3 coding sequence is TGCAGCGTCCAGCGGGTGGGGGAGACCCAGTACTTC.

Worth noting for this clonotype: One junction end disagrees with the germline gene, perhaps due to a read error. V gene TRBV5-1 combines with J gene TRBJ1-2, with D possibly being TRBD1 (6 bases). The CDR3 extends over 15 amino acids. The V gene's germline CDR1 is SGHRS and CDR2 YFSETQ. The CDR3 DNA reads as TGCGCCAACAGCTTGGAGTCGGGGGGCGGCTATGGCTACACCTTC. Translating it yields CANSLESGGGYGYTF.

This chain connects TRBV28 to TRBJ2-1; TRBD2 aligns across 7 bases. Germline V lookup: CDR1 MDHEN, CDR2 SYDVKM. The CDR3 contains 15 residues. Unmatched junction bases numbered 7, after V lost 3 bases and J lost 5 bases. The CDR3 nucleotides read TGTGCCAGCAGTTTTACGGGAGGTGGCCACAATGAGCAGTTCTTC. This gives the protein CASSFTGGGHNEQFF.

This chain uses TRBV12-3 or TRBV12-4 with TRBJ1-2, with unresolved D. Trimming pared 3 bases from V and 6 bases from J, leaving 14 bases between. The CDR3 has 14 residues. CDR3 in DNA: TGTGCCAGCAGTTTTCGGTTGGGGAACCATGGCTACACCTTC. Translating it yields CASSFRLGNHGYTF.

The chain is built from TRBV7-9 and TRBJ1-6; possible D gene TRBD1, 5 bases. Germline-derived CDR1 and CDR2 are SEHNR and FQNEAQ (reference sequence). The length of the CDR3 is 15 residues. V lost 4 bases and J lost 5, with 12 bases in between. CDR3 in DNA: TGTGCCAGCAGCTCGACAGACAGCAATAATTCACCCCTCCACTTT. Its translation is CASSSTDSNNSPLHF.

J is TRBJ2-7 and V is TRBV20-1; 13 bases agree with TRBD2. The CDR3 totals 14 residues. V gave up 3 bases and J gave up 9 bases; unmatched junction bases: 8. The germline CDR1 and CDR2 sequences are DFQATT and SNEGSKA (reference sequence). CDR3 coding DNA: TGCAGTGCTAGGAAGGGACTAGCGGGATCAGGGCAGTACTTC. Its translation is CSARKGLAGSGQYF.

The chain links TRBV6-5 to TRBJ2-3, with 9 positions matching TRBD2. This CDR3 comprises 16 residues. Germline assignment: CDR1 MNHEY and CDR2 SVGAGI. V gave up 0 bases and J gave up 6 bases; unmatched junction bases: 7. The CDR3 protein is CASSYSGGGAKDTQYF. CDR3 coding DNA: TGTGCCAGCAGTTACTCGGGCGGGGGGGCCAAGGATACGCAGTATTTT.

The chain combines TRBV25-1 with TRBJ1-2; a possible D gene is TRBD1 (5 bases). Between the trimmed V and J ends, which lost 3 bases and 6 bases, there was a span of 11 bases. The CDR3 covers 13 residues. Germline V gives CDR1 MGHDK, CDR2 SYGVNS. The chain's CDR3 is CASSEGGRDGYTF. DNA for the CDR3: TGTGCCAGCAGTGAGGGGGGGAGAGATGGCTACACCTTC.

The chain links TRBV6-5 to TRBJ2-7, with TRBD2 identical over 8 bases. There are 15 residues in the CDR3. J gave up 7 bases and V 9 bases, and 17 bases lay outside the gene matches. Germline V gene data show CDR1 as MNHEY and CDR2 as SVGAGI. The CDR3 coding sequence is TGTGCCAGTTTTTCCGCGGGAGGCTCCTACAATGAGCAGTACTTC. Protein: CASFSAGGSYNEQYF.

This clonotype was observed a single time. The DNA of the CDR3 is TGTGCCACCAGCAGAGAGTTTGGAAACACCATATATTTT. It translates to CATSREFGNTIYF. The V gene is TRBV15, the J gene TRBJ1-3; D is ambiguous. This CDR3 is 13 amino acids long. Germline CDR1 reads LNHNV; CDR2 reads YYDKDF (reference sequence). Trimming took off 0 bases at V and 3 bases at J, with 3 bases between the two ends.

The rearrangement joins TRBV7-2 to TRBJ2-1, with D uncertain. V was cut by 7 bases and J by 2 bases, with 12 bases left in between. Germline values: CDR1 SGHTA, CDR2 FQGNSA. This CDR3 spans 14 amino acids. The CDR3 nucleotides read TGTGCCAGCATCCCGACATTAGCCTACAATGAGCAGTTCTTC. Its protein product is CASIPTLAYNEQFF.

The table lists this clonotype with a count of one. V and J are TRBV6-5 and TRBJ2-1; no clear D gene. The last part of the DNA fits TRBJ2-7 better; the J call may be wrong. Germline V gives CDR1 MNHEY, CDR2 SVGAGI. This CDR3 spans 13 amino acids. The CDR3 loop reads CASGMAKYNEQYF. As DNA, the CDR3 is TGTGCCAGCGGTATGGCGAAATACAATGAGCAGTACTTC.

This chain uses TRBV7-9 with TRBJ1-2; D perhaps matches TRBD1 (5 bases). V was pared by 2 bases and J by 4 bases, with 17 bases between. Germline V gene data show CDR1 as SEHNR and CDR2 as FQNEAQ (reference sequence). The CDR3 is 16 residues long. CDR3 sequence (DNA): TGTGCCAGCAGCTTACTTCCCCCTGGGGCATTCTATGGCTACACCTTC. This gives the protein CASSLLPPGAFYGYTF.

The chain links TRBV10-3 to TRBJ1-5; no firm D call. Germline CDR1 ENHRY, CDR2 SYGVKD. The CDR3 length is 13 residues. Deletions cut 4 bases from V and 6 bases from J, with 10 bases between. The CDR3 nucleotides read TGTGCCATCAGTGCCGGCCCCGGTCAGCCCCAGCATTTT. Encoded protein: CAISAGPGQPQHF.

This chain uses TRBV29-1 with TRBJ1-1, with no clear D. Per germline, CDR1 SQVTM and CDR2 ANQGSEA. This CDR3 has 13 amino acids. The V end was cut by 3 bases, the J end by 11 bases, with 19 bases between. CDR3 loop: CSVESPSVEEAFF. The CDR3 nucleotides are TGCAGCGTTGAGTCCCCCTCAGTGGAGGAGGCTTTCTTT.

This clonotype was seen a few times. The CDR3 coding sequence is TGTGCCAGCAGCAAGGCAGGGGGCTTCGAGCAGTACTTC. Translation gives CASSKAGGFEQYF. V usage is TRBV27 and J usage is TRBJ2-4; TRBD1 matches at 8 bases. The J call is in doubt because the DNA end fits TRBJ2-7 better. The CDR3 loop spans 13 amino acids. The germline V gene encodes CDR1 MNHEY and CDR2 SMNVEV (reference sequence).

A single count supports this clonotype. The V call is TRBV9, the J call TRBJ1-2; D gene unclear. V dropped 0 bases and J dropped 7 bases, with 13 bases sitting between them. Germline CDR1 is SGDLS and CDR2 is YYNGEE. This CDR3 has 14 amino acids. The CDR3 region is CASSVAGWGCGYTF. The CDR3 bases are TGTGCCAGCAGCGTAGCCGGATGGGGATGTGGCTACACCTTC.

CDR3 sequence: CASSSRDSGNQPQHF. The CDR3 DNA sequence: TGTGCCAGCAGTTCTCGGGACAGCGGCAATCAGCCCCAGCATTTT. V is TRBV12-3 or TRBV12-4 and J is TRBJ1-5; 7 positions agree with TRBD1. The CDR3 is 15 residues long. V gave up 4 bases and J gave up 2 bases; unmatched junction bases: 5.

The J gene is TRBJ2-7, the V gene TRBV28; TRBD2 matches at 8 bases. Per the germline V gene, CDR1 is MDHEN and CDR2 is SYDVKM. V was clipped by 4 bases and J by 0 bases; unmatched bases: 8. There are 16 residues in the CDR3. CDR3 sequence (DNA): TGTGCCAGCAGTTCCCTCTGGCGGGGGGACTCCTACGAGCAGTACTTC. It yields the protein CASSSLWRGDSYEQYF.